Below, 16 T cell receptor beta chains from the same sample are listed, as sequenced in a study of control samples from healthy donors and cancer patients. Produced via immunoSEQ multiplex PCR; TCRdb's table is partial and in-frame only. The table includes 120,000 to 150,000 clones, around 92% detected once. Specimen: blood. These receptors came from a man aged 25-45 years in good health.

The CDR3: CASTGSNQPQHF. CDR3 in DNA: TGTGCCAGCACCGGGAGTAATCAGCCCCAGCATTTT. V usage is TRBV2 and J usage is TRBJ1-5; D unresolved. The V gene's germline CDR1 is SNHLY and CDR2 FYNNEI. Between the trimmed V and J ends, which lost 7 bases and 4 bases, there was a span of 8 bases. CDR3 size: 12 residues.

The chain couples TRBV14 to TRBJ1-4; a weak D match, TRBD1 (5 bases). The CDR3 spans 17 residues. Per germline, CDR1 SGHDN and CDR2 FVKESK. V lost 0 bases, J lost 8 bases, and 19 bases lay in between. The DNA for the CDR3 is TGTGCCAGCAGCCAAGATGAGGGAGGAGGGGACGGGGAAAAACTGTTTTTT. This encodes CASSQDEGGGDGEKLFF.

V is TRBV5-1 and J is TRBJ1-1, with TRBD1 matching 7 bases. CDR3 length equals 14 residues. The trim removed 8 bases at V and 1 base at J, leaving 8 bases unmatched. Looked up from germline, CDR1 is SGHRS and CDR2 is YFSETQ. This CDR3 reads CASRRDSTNTEAFF. DNA of the CDR3: TGCGCCAGTCGCCGGGACAGCACGAACACTGAAGCTTTCTTT.

The CDR3 coding sequence is TGTGCCAGCAGAACAAACCGACAGGGGGCAAGCTATGGCTACACCTTC. Residues: CASRTNRQGASYGYTF. The chain is built from TRBV7-2 and TRBJ1-2; 10 bases align to TRBD1. The CDR3 contains 16 residues. Trimming took 6 bases from V and 4 from J; bases not matched to a gene: 11. Germline assignment: CDR1 SGHTA and CDR2 FQGNSA.

The CDR3: CSGMNPGELFF. The CDR3 DNA reads TGCAGCGGAATGAATCCCGGGGAGCTGTTTTTT. The chain uses TRBV29-1 and TRBJ2-2, with unresolved D. The germline V gene encodes CDR1 SQVTM and CDR2 ANQGSEA. There are 11 residues in the CDR3. Trimming cost V 7 bases and J 6 bases, with 9 bases left between them.

This clone has only one observation. The gene calls are TRBV5-4 and TRBJ1-1; the D gene is possibly TRBD1 (5 bases). The CDR3 loop spans 14 amino acids. Per germline, CDR1 SGHNT and CDR2 YYREEE (reference sequence). Trimming shortened V by 3 bases and J by 4 bases, and 13 bases separated the two germline ends. Written as DNA, the CDR3 is TGTGCCAGCAGCTCAATCCAGGGAGGCACTGAAGCTTTCTTT. It translates to CASSSIQGGTEAFF. Combining the CDR3 with reference TRBV5-4 and TRBJ1-1 gives the whole variable domain ETGVTQSPTHLIKTRGQQVTLRCSSQSGHNTVSWYQQALGQGPQFIFQYYREEENGRGNFPPRFSGLQFPNYSSELNVNALELDDSALYLCASSSIQGGTEAFFGQGTRLTVV.

The rearrangement links TRBV3-1 (or the pseudogene TRBV3-2) to TRBJ1-1, with D perhaps matching TRBD1 (5 bases). V shed 4 bases and J shed 1 base, with 19 bases lying between them. CDR1 and CDR2 from the germline V gene are LGHDT and YNNKEL (reference sequence). There are 17 residues in the CDR3. The CDR3 protein is CASSPQGRYGGNTEAFF. CDR3 coding DNA: TGTGCCAGCAGCCCTCAGGGAAGGTATGGGGGGAACACTGAAGCTTTCTTT.

The V call is TRBV9, the J call TRBJ2-3, with D perhaps TRBD1 or TRBD2 (5 bases each). The CDR3 runs 16 residues. The germline V and J ends were trimmed by 4 bases and 6 bases, with 21 bases remaining between them. Germline V gene data show CDR1 as SGDLS and CDR2 as YYNGEE. This CDR3 is CASSSPVGDPTDTQYF. In nucleotides, the CDR3 is TGTGCCAGCAGCTCCCCAGTCGGGGACCCAACGGATACGCAGTATTTT. Combining the CDR3 with reference TRBV9 and TRBJ2-3 gives the whole variable domain DSGVTQTPKHLITATGQRVTLRCSPRSGDLSVYWYQQSLDQGLQFLIQYYNGEERAKGNILERFSAQQFPDLHSELNLSSLELGDSALYFCASSSPVGDPTDTQYFGPGTRLTVL.

The chain carries TRBV9 and TRBJ2-2; perhaps TRBD1 as D (5 bases). The germline CDR1 and CDR2 sequences are SGDLS and YYNGEE. Trimming removed 6 bases at V and 6 bases at J, with 12 bases between. The CDR3 covers 13 residues. The CDR3 nucleotides read TGTGCCAGCACTTCTGTGGGGCCCGGGGAGCTGTTTTTT. Its protein product is CASTSVGPGELFF.

The V and J genes are TRBV7-2 and TRBJ1-5; 8 bases match TRBD1. The CDR3 length is 15 residues. The V segment lost 1 base and the J segment 3 bases; nucleotides outside the gene matches: 2. Germline V gene lookup returns CDR1 SGHTA and CDR2 FQGNSA. The CDR3 protein is CASSLGQGPNQPQHF. CDR3 bases: TGTGCCAGCAGCTTAGGACAGGGGCCCAATCAGCCCCAGCATTTT.

This clone was seen only once. The chain carries TRBV5-1 and TRBJ2-1; 8 positions agree with TRBD2. Trimming cost V 4 bases and J 6 bases; bases outside gene matches: 12. The germline gives CDR1 SGHRS, CDR2 YFSETQ. The CDR3 is made up of 16 amino acids. CDR3 bases: TGCGCCAGCAGCGAACGTGGGCTAGCGGGCACCAATGAGCAGTTCTTC. This gives the protein CASSERGLAGTNEQFF.

V and J are TRBV24-1 and TRBJ1-1; a possible D gene is TRBD1 (6 bases). Germline loops: CDR1 KGHDR, CDR2 SFDVKD. Deletions cut 6 bases from V and 3 bases from J, with 10 bases between. This CDR3 spans 13 amino acids. The CDR3 spells CATSRGAYTEAFF. The CDR3, as DNA: TGTGCCACCAGTCGGGGGGCGTACACTGAAGCTTTCTTT.

This clone was seen just once. The V gene is TRBV6-6, the J gene TRBJ1-1; TRBD1 might be the D (5 bases). The germline CDR1 and CDR2 sequences are MNHNY and SVGAGI (reference sequence). The CDR3 sequence is 14 residues long. Trimming left V 6 bases short and J 5 bases short, with 16 bases between. CDR3 bases: TGTGCCAGCAGCCCAGTGATGGGGCAAACTGAAGCTTTCTTT. It encodes CASSPVMGQTEAFF.

This rearrangement joins TRBV27 to TRBJ1-2; D not resolved. Per germline, CDR1 MNHEY and CDR2 SMNVEV (reference sequence). Trimming left V 3 bases short and J 2 bases short, with 7 bases between. This CDR3 has 13 amino acids. This CDR3 reads CASSFWPNYGYTF. The CDR3 coding sequence is TGTGCCAGCAGTTTCTGGCCGAACTATGGCTACACCTTC.

This clone was observed a single time. The genes are TRBV7-6 and TRBJ1-2, with 7 nucleotides matching TRBD1. Germline CDR1 SGHVS, CDR2 FNYEAQ. CDR3 size: 16 residues. With V trimmed by 3 bases and J by 8 bases, 15 bases remained unmatched. CDR3 region: CASSLGPLQGFGGYTF. The CDR3 DNA follows: TGTGCCAGCAGCTTGGGACCCTTACAGGGGTTCGGAGGCTACACCTTC.

This chain joins TRBV18 and TRBJ2-2; no firm D call. The CDR3 has 14 amino acids. Trimming took 3 bases from V and 0 from J, leaving 5 bases between them. CDR1 KGHSH and CDR2 LQKENI come from the germline V gene. The CDR3 sequence is CASSPAANTGELFF. As DNA, the CDR3 is TGTGCCAGCTCACCGGCAGCGAACACCGGGGAGCTGTTTTTT. The complete variable domain, with remaining parts taken from reference TRBV18 and TRBJ2-2, reads NAGVMQNPRHLVRRRGQEARLRCSPMKGHSHVYWYRQLPEEGLKFMVYLQKENIIDESGMPKERFSAEFPKEGPSILRIQQVVRGDSAAYFCASSPAANTGELFFGEGSRLTVL.